Listed below are T cell receptor beta chains from one sample, sequenced in a study of cytomegalovirus exposure and HLA in healthy donors. Assay used: immunoSEQ multiplex PCR; TCRdb lists only in-frame clones, some missing. The sample features 65,000 to 90,000 clones, with about 3.8% in its top ten. Sequenced sample: PBMCs. Receptors originate from a female donor in good health and CMV-seropositive. CDR3s include the opening cysteine and the closing phenylalanine or tryptophan. Fields, in order: CDR3 protein, CDR3 DNA, J gene, CDR3 length, D gene, V gene. The D gene is left open where the match is weak.

CASSLLEQPQHF	TGTGCCAGCAGTTTATTAGAACAGCCCCAGCATTTT	TRBJ1-5	12	NA	TRBV28
CASSPTGLALNTGELFF	TGTGCCAGCAGCCCCACGGGACTAGCGTTGAACACCGGGGAGCTGTTTTTT	TRBJ2-2	17	TRBD2	TRBV13
CASSSRGADTQYF	TGTGCCAGTAGTTCCAGGGGGGCAGATACGCAGTATTTT	TRBJ2-3	13	NA	TRBV19
CASSPHGGTSGSVSEQYF	TGTGCCAGCAGCCCACATGGTGGGACTAGCGGGAGCGTGAGCGAGCAGTACTTC	TRBJ2-7	18	TRBD2	TRBV9
CASSMTSENQQFF	TGCGCCAGCAGCATGACTAGCGAAAATCAGCAGTTCTTC	TRBJ2-1	13	TRBD2	TRBV5-1
CASSLPTGDTQYF	TGCGCCAGCAGCCTCCCCACCGGGGATACGCAGTATTTT	TRBJ2-3	13	NA	TRBV4-1
CASSSTGSYTDTQYF	TGTGCCAGCAGCTCGACAGGGAGCTACACAGATACGCAGTATTTT	TRBJ2-3	15	TRBD1	TRBV7-6
CASSSGLAGGPFYEQYF	TGCGCCAGCAGCTCGGGACTAGCGGGAGGACCTTTCTACGAGCAGTACTTC	TRBJ2-7	17	TRBD2	TRBV5-1
CASSYSPGSSGNTIYF	TGTGCCAGCAGTTACTCTCCCGGGAGCTCTGGAAACACCATATATTTT	TRBJ1-3	16	NA	TRBV6-5
CASSLFGTGGIEEQFF	TGTGCCAGCAGCCTCTTCGGGACAGGGGGCATAGAGGAGCAGTTCTTC	TRBJ2-1	16	TRBD1	TRBV9
CASSREMNTGELFF	TGTGCCAGCAGTCGCGAAATGAACACCGGGGAGCTGTTTTTT	TRBJ2-2	14	NA	TRBV6-5
CASGTRDSRREQYF	TGTGCTAGTGGGACTCGGGACAGCCGTCGCGAGCAGTACTTC	TRBJ2-7	14	TRBD1	TRBV12-5
CAIRPGLGPDTQYF	TGTGCCATCAGACCGGGACTAGGCCCGGATACGCAGTATTTT	TRBJ2-3	14	TRBD2	TRBV10-3
CASSKTWGGIGNQPQHF	TGTGCCAGCAGTAAGACCTGGGGGGGGATCGGCAATCAGCCCCAGCATTTT	TRBJ1-5	17	NA	TRBV27
CASSLAKIGTAATNEKLFF	TGCGCCAGCAGCTTGGCGAAGATAGGGACAGCTGCAACTAATGAAAAACTGTTTTTT	TRBJ1-4	19	TRBD1	TRBV5-1
CASSEPLRGNTEAFF	TGTGCCAGCAGTGAGCCACTCCGAGGGAACACTGAAGCTTTCTTT	TRBJ1-1	15	NA	TRBV28
CASSPSGRSYNEQFF	TGTGCCAGCTCCCCTAGCGGGCGCTCCTACAATGAGCAGTTCTTC	TRBJ2-1	15	TRBD2	TRBV18
CASTTGGYYEQYF	TGTGCCAGCACCACGGGCGGGTACTACGAGCAGTACTTC	TRBJ2-7	13	NA	TRBV28
CAGTGTGSSPLHF	TGTGCCGGCACCGGGACAGGGAGTTCACCCCTCCACTTT	TRBJ1-6	13	TRBD1	TRBV7-9
CASSRDRGRSSYEQYF	TGTGCCAGCAGCCGAGACAGGGGCCGAAGCTCCTACGAGCAGTACTTC	TRBJ2-7	16	TRBD1	TRBV11-3
CASSQGGQSSYEQYF	TGCGCCAGCAGCCAAGGTGGTCAGTCCTCCTACGAGCAGTACTTC	TRBJ2-7	15	NA	TRBV4-3
CASSLSSGAYEQYF	TGTGCCAGCAGCCTCTCTAGCGGGGCCTACGAGCAGTACTTC	TRBJ2-7	14	TRBD2	TRBV9